The 3 T cell receptor beta chains below all came from one sample that was sequenced in a study of CD8 T cells in ankylosing spondylitis. TCRdb fed the 5' RACE reads into MiXCR, producing one record per CDR3 protein. The sample lists fewer than 250,000 distinct CDR3 sequences, roughly 32% occurring once. Sequenced: blood, either unsorted or a sorted T cell fraction (not recorded which). The receptor source for this set is a male donor with ankylosing spondylitis or in good health (not recorded which).

The V call is TRBV6-5, the J call TRBJ1-2; 7 nucleotides line up with TRBD1. Germline CDR1 is MNHEY and CDR2 is SVGAGI. The CDR3 length is 15 residues. Unmatched junction bases numbered 13, after V lost 4 bases and J lost 8 bases. The CDR3 here is CASSSLGQAVRGYTF. The CDR3 DNA reads TGTGCCAGCAGTTCCCTCGGACAGGCAGTGCGGGGCTACACCTTC.

The V and J genes are TRBV10-3 and TRBJ2-5, with D maybe TRBD1 (6 bases). This CDR3 has 13 amino acids. CDR1 and CDR2 (germline): ENHRY, SYGVKD. V shed 5 bases and J shed 5 bases, with 12 bases lying between them. For the CDR3, the DNA is TGTGCCATCAGTAAGACAGGAGTGGAGACCCAGTACTTC. This gives the protein CAISKTGVETQYF.

J is TRBJ1-1 and V is TRBV5-1; D gene uncertain. This CDR3 comprises 13 residues. Germline CDR1 reads SGHRS; CDR2 reads YFSETQ. The V end lost 3 bases, the J end lost 2 bases, and 8 bases lay between the germline ends. CDR3 sequence (DNA): TGCGCCAGCAGCTATAGAAGAAACACTGAAGCTTTCTTT. Translating it yields CASSYRRNTEAFF. The whole variable domain, filled in from reference TRBV5-1 and TRBJ1-1, reads KAGVTQTPRYLIKTRGQQVTLSCSPISGHRSVSWYQQTPGQGLQFLFEYFSETQRNKGNFPGRFSGRQFSNSRSEMNVSTLELGDSALYLCASSYRRNTEAFFGQGTRLTVV.